Listed below are T cell receptor beta chains from one sample, sequenced in a study of T cells after yellow fever vaccination. Each CDR3 protein is one row after TCRdb ran MiXCR on the 5' RACE reads. The sample has approximately 350,000 distinct CDR3 sequences; more than 9% are singletons. The input for sequencing was PBMCs, taken on the day of the first yellow fever vaccination. The receptors derive from a man aged 18 to 30 who received the YFV17D yellow fever vaccine. The CDR3 runs from the conserved cysteine through the conserved F or W. Fields, in order: D gene, CDR3 length, J gene, clone size, V gene, CDR3 DNA, CDR3 protein. D genes are given only for firm matches. The size entry is marked missing in some rows and otherwise reads once, few, many or a size class.

>.|13|TRBJ2-2|few|TRBV9
TGTGCCAGCAGCGTGGGGTCTATCGGGGAGCTGTTTTTT
CASSVGSIGELFF
>.|15|TRBJ2-7|few|TRBV29-1
TGCAGCGTTGAAGATCCTCTTTTAGGGGCAGGGGAGCAGTACTTC
CSVEDPLLGAGEQYF
>.|12|TRBJ2-7|.|TRBV6-2/TRBV6-3
TGTGCCAGCAGTTTGACGTACTACGAGCAGTACTTC
CASSLTYYEQYF
>.|13|TRBJ2-3|few|TRBV5-1
TGCGCCAGCAGCTTGGACGGTTCTAATACGCAGTATTTT
CASSLDGSNTQYF
>.|13|TRBJ2-5|.|TRBV24-1
TGTGCCACCAGTGGGCGGAACCAAGAGACCCAGTACTTC
CATSGRNQETQYF
>.|15|TRBJ1-4|.|TRBV20-1
TGCAGTGCTAGTGCTGAGCCGGGTGCTAATGAAAAACTGATTTTT
CSASAEPGANEKLIF
>.|16|TRBJ1-5|few|TRBV27
TGTGCCAGCAGTTTTAAAGGCCCCCCTAGCAATCAGCCCCAGCATTTT
CASSFKGPPSNQPQHF
>TRBD2|16|TRBJ2-3|few|TRBV20-1
TGCAGTGCTAGAGATGCGGCTAGCGGGGTCACAGATACGCAGTATTTT
CSARDAASGVTDTQYF
>.|15|TRBJ2-2|.|TRBV6-1
TGTGCCAGCTCCAAATTTAGGGGGTACGCCGGGGAGCTGTTTTTT
CASSKFRGYAGELFF
>TRBD1|14|TRBJ1-1|many|TRBV7-2
TGTGCCAGCAGCAATCGACAGGGGGACACTGAAGCTTTCTTT
CASSNRQGDTEAFF
>.|14|TRBJ1-1|.|TRBV18
TGTGCCAGCTCCCCGCTAGTCGGGAACACTGAAGCTTTCTTT
CASSPLVGNTEAFF
>.|14|TRBJ2-4|.|TRBV19
TGTGCCAGTAGTATAGTGAGCTCGGAAAACATTCAGTACTTC
CASSIVSSENIQYF
>.|14|TRBJ2-5|few|TRBV28
TGTGCCAGCAGTTTTTCTTGGGCTCCGGAGACCCAGTACTTC
CASSFSWAPETQYF
>.|14|TRBJ2-1|few|TRBV20-1
TGCAGTGCTTCCGGACTACCCTTCTACAATGAGCAGTTCTTC
CSASGLPFYNEQFF